Many counts were recorded for the clone carrying this TCR beta chain. The data are from a study of T-cell reconstitution after alpha-beta-depleted transplantation in children. V lost 2 bases and J lost 4; bases outside the gene matches: 5. CDR3 length: 15 residues. Per the germline V gene, CDR1 is SGDLS and CDR2 is YYNGEE. Unique molecular identifiers tagged the TCRbeta library. In TCRdb, the PCR reads were re-called with MiXCR into one record per CDR3 protein. Of 200,000 to 250,000 distinct CDR3 sequences detected, more than 10% appear once; the ten largest clones hold roughly 2.6%. Sequenced material: PBMCs from the stem cell graft donor, taken from the stem cell graft. The origin of this receptor is a human donor who donated a stem cell graft to a child with acute lymphoblastic leukemia. The J gene is TRBJ2-7, the V gene TRBV9, with 11 bases that match TRBD2. CDR3: CASSVRGTSGYEQYF. DNA for the CDR3: TGTGCCAGCAGCGTCCGCGGGACTAGCGGTTACGAGCAGTACTTC.